These T cell receptor beta chains were read from a single sample in a study of regulatory T cells in long-lasting Graves disease. Via MiXCR, TCRdb re-called the multiplex PCR reads, giving one row per CDR3 protein. The sample carries some 340,000 distinct CDR3 sequences, 23% recorded once. The sequenced sample was peripheral blood mononuclear cells (PBMCs), obtained when the disease was refractory, from a patient treated with antithyroid drugs. All receptors derive from a woman in her forties with Graves disease. Each CDR3 is given with its conserved first and last residue. The order of the fields is D gene, V gene, CDR3 length, J gene, clone size, CDR3 DNA, CDR3 protein. A D gene is named only where the DNA matches it firmly. Some rows have no size entry. The others give once, few or many, or a class for an expanded clone.

TRBD1	TRBV9	15	TRBJ2-7	few	TGTGCCAGCAGCGTAGGGACAGGGGCGGCGTACGAGCAGTACTTC	CASSVGTGAAYEQYF
-	TRBV11-1	15	TRBJ2-5	-	TGTGCCAGCAGCTTAGCGGCAGGATCTCAAGAGACCCAGTACTTC	CASSLAAGSQETQYF
-	TRBV6-5	13	TRBJ2-2	many	TGTGCCAGCAGTTATGGGGGAACCGGGGAGCTGTTTTTT	CASSYGGTGELFF
-	TRBV18	14	TRBJ1-1	-	TGTGCCAGCTCACCCTCAGGGACCGTCACTGAAGCTTTCTTT	CASSPSGTVTEAFF
-	TRBV11-2	15	TRBJ2-5	many	TGTGCCAGCAGCTTAAACAGGGTGGGCGGGGAGACCCAGTACTTC	CASSLNRVGGETQYF
-	TRBV9	13	TRBJ2-2	-	TGTGCCAGCAGCGTAGAGGGCACCGGGGAGCTGTTTTTT	CASSVEGTGELFF
-	TRBV24-1	13	TRBJ2-2	many	TGTGCCACCAGTGTTAGCAACACCGGGGAGCTGTTTTTT	CATSVSNTGELFF
-	TRBV5-1	13	TRBJ2-7	-	TGCGCCAGCAGCTCAAGGGCAGGGCACGAGCAGTACTTC	CASSSRAGHEQYF
-	TRBV28	15	TRBJ2-7	few	TGTGCCAGCTCACCTGCCGGGACGGCTACCTACGAGCAGTACTTC	CASSPAGTATYEQYF
-	TRBV12-3/TRBV12-4	17	TRBJ1-4	many	TGTGCCAGCAGTTTAAAGAGGGCAGGGGCAACTAATGAAAAACTGTTTTTT	CASSLKRAGATNEKLFF
TRBD1	TRBV15	15	TRBJ2-5	many	TGTGCCACCAGCAGAGAACAGGGGGCCCCAGAGACCCAGTACTTC	CATSREQGAPETQYF
-	TRBV2	16	TRBJ2-1	-	TGTGCCAGCAGCGTTACGAGAGAGCTTACGTTCAATGAGCAGTTCTTC	CASSVTRELTFNEQFF
TRBD2	TRBV20-1	16	TRBJ2-4	few	TGCAGTGCCCCCGGAGCTAGCGGCATAGCCAAAAACATTCAGTACTTC	CSAPGASGIAKNIQYF
TRBD2	TRBV10-3	19	TRBJ2-7	few	TGTGCCATAGCGGGAGGGGGCAAAAGGAGTCCAGACCAACGCTACGAGCAGTACTTC	CAIAGGGKRSPDQRYEQYF
-	TRBV6-2/TRBV6-3	14	TRBJ2-7	-	TGTGCCAGCAGTTACTCTTGGGGTTCCTACGAGCAGTACTTC	CASSYSWGSYEQYF
-	TRBV3-1	15	TRBJ1-4	-	TGTGCCAGCAGCCAAGACACGGGGGGAGAGGAAAAACTGTTTTTT	CASSQDTGGEEKLFF
-	TRBV7-8	16	TRBJ2-7	-	TGTGCCAGCAGCAAAACGACTTGGACTCAGATCTACGAGCAGTACTTC	CASSKTTWTQIYEQYF
-	TRBV20-1	14	TRBJ2-2	many	TGCAGTGCTAGCTCGGGGCGTCACACCGGGGAGCTGTTTTTT	CSASSGRHTGELFF
-	TRBV5-1	14	TRBJ2-5	-	TGCGCCAGCAGCCCAATGTTGGGGTCAGAGACCCAGTACTTC	CASSPMLGSETQYF
TRBD1	TRBV5-4	15	TRBJ2-7	-	TGTGCCAGCAGCGCGTCTGCCAGGGGGCCCTACGAGCAGTACTTC	CASSASARGPYEQYF
-	TRBV19	17	TRBJ1-1	-	TGTGCCAGTAGTATGGTTTGGGGTACAGACATGAACACTGAAGCTTTCTTT	CASSMVWGTDMNTEAFF
-	TRBV27	11	TRBJ2-7	many	TGTGCCAGCAGTGGGGGTTACGAGCAGTACTTC	CASSGGYEQYF
TRBD1	TRBV2	14	TRBJ2-2	-	TGTGCCAGCCGGGACAGGGGAACCACCGGGGAGCTGTTTTTT	CASRDRGTTGELFF
TRBD1	TRBV5-1	16	TRBJ1-2	few	TGCGCCAGCAAGGTAAGGACAGGGATCATCGCAGATGGCTACACCTTC	CASKVRTGIIADGYTF
-	TRBV20-1	15	TRBJ2-5	many	TGCAGTGCTAGTTTACATACTCTCCGATCGGAGACCCAGTACTTC	CSASLHTLRSETQYF
-	TRBV19	15	TRBJ1-5	-	TGTGCCAGTACACGGGCGACAGTTTCTTATCAGCCCCAGCATTTT	CASTRATVSYQPQHF
-	TRBV7-9	15	TRBJ2-7	many	TGTGCCAGCAGCTCAGTTCAGGGGTTATCCTACGAGCAGTACTTC	CASSSVQGLSYEQYF
TRBD1	TRBV28	16	TRBJ1-4	many	TGTGCCAGCAGTCCGGACAGGGGGCCTGCTAATGAAAAACTGTTTTTT	CASSPDRGPANEKLFF
TRBD1	TRBV7-9	15	TRBJ2-7	few	TGTGCCAGCAGCTCCTACGGGACAGGGTGGTACGAGCAGTACTTC	CASSSYGTGWYEQYF
-	TRBV6-1	10	TRBJ2-7	-	TGTGCCAGCATTGGGATCGAGCAGTACTTC	CASIGIEQYF
-	TRBV10-1	15	TRBJ2-7	-	TGCGCCAGCAGTCGTTCCCGGGGACCCAACTACGAGCAGTACTTC	CASSRSRGPNYEQYF
TRBD2	TRBV28	16	TRBJ2-7	-	TGTGCCAGCAGCCAAAACTTAGCGGGAGAGGGGTACGAGCAGTACTTC	CASSQNLAGEGYEQYF
-	TRBV7-7	15	TRBJ2-7	few	TGTGCTAGCAGCTTATCAGGGGCCCCCGGGTACGAGCAGTACTTC	CASSLSGAPGYEQYF
TRBD2	TRBV7-2	17	TRBJ2-5	many	TGTGCCAGCAGCTTAGGGGCTAGCGGGAATAGGAGGGAGACCCAGTACTTC	CASSLGASGNRRETQYF
-	TRBV28	11	TRBJ2-1	many	TGTGCCAGCAGTTTAAATTATGAGCAGTTCTTC	CASSLNYEQFF
-	TRBV2	12	TRBJ2-5	many	TGTGCCAGCAGTGTAGAACAAGAGACCCAGTACTTC	CASSVEQETQYF
-	TRBV6-9	13	TRBJ1-5	-	TGTGCCAGCAGTTCCTTTGGTAAGCAGCCCCAGCATTTT	CASSSFGKQPQHF
TRBD1	TRBV6-1	14	TRBJ1-1	few	TGTGCCAGCAGTCTGGGGGGGACAGACACTGAAGCTTTCTTT	CASSLGGTDTEAFF
TRBD1	TRBV7-9	16	TRBJ1-2	many	TGTGCCAGCAGCTTAAGGCGTCCAGGGGGAATTGATGGCTACACCTTC	CASSLRRPGGIDGYTF
-	TRBV20-1	15	TRBJ1-2	many	TGCAGTGCTAGAGATTTGGGCACTTCCAACTATGGCTACACCTTC	CSARDLGTSNYGYTF
-	TRBV3-1	14	TRBJ2-2	few	TGTGCCAGCAGCCAAAGGGGGAACACCGGGGAGCTGTTTTTT	CASSQRGNTGELFF